This TCR beta chain stems from a study of blood T cells in healthy people across ages. General study points: Unsorted PBMCs ruled out conclusive naive versus antigen-experienced comparison. Diversity figures based on one million T cells were deemed too low.

The CDR3 spans 13 residues. Using a J-beta primer mix together with a sample-barcoded 5' primer, a second PCR was run for about 6 to 12 cycles. All cDNA molecules were each tagged by a template-switch adaptor with 12 random nucleotides. TCRdb re-called the 5' RACE reads through MiXCR, storing one row per CDR3 protein. The sample records around 900,000 distinct CDR3 sequences, about 53% being singletons. The study recruited healthy Caucasian donors from Russia who were aged about 6 to 90. Details on this clonotype: Its antigen is undetermined.

The sample taken for sequencing was blood. The sequence was collected from a woman aged 60-70 years in good health. The J gene is TRBJ2-4, the V gene TRBV12-3 or TRBV12-4; D is undetermined. The DNA end is a closer match to TRBJ2-7, so the J assignment may be wrong. CDR3 nucleotides: TGTGCCAGCAGTTTGTGGAACCCCTACGAGCAGTACTTC. It yields the protein CASSLWNPYEQYF.